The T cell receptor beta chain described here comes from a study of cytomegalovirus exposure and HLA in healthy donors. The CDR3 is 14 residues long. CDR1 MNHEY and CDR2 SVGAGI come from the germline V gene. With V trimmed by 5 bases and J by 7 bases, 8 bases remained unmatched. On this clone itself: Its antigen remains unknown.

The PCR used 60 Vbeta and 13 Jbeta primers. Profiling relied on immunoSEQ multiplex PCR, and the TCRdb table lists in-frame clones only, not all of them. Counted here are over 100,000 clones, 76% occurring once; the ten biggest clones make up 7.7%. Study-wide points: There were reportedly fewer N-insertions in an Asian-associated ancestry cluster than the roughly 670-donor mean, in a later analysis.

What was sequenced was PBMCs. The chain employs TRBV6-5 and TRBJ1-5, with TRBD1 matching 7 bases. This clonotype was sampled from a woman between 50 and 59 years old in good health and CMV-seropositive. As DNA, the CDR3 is TGTGCCAGCAGTGAAATTGACAGGGAACAGCCCCAGCATTTT. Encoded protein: CASSEIDREQPQHF.